This record concerns one T cell receptor beta chain sequence. This specimen belongs to a study of T cells after yellow fever vaccination. This CDR3 spans 14 amino acids. With 5 bases removed from V and 0 bases from J, the gap between germline ends came to 10 bases. Germline V CDR1 and CDR2: KGHSH, LQKENI. In making TCR cDNA, 5'RACE template switching added a universal primer site and UMIs to it. MiXCR was run by TCRdb on the 5' RACE reads, yielding one entry per CDR3 protein. Counted here are about 340,000 distinct CDR3 sequences, about 4% occurring once; the ten biggest clones make up roughly 24%. The source material was PBMCs, sampled 5 days after the yellow fever booster vaccination. The receptor was derived from a man between 18 and 29 years old who received the YFV17D yellow fever vaccine. The chain uses TRBV18 and TRBJ1-1; D is unclear. CDR3 protein: CASSITPMNTEAFF. For the CDR3, the DNA is TGTGCCAGCTCAATCACACCTATGAACACTGAAGCTTTCTTT.